A single sample gave rise to the 30 T cell receptor beta chains below, sequenced in a study of blood T cell repertoires in COVID-19. TCRdb's table, derived via immunoSEQ multiplex PCR, lists solely in-frame clones and lacks some. Of about 290,000 clones in the sample, about 89% are singletons; the top ten hold 1.5% to 2%. The source material was PBMCs or T cells enriched from blood (not recorded which). These receptors were collected from a woman in her 40s who had recovered from COVID-19.

The V call is TRBV7-8, the J call TRBJ2-7; 8 bases map to TRBD2. Trimming cost V 4 bases and J 0 bases; bases outside gene matches: 2. This CDR3 is 14 amino acids long. The germline CDR1 and CDR2 sequences are SGHVS and FQNEAQ. CDR3 residues: CASSSREASYEQYF. The CDR3 nucleotides are TGTGCCAGCAGCTCGCGGGAGGCCTCCTACGAGCAGTACTTC.

The chain combines TRBV29-1 with TRBJ2-7; 8 bases line up with TRBD1. This CDR3 contains 13 residues. CDR1 and CDR2 (germline): SQVTM, ANQGSEA. V lost 1 base to trimming and J lost 7 bases; unmatched junction nucleotides: 6. For the CDR3, the DNA is TGCAGCGTTGAAGGGCGGACAGGGAGTGAGCAGTACTTC. This encodes CSVEGRTGSEQYF.

J is TRBJ2-7 and V is TRBV7-3, with TRBD2 matching 14 bases. Per germline, CDR1 SGHTA and CDR2 FQGTGA. With 6 bases clipped from V and 3 bases from J, the junction kept 7 bases outside the gene matches. This CDR3 spans 16 amino acids. Here the CDR3 DNA reads TGTGCCAGCAGTCTCGAAGGGACTAGCGGGAGCTACGAGCAGTACTTC. This translates into CASSLEGTSGSYEQYF.

V usage is TRBV15 and J usage is TRBJ1-4, with D unclear. The CDR3 covers 14 residues. V lost 4 bases and J lost 4, with 10 bases in between. Germline CDR1 and CDR2: LNHNV and YYDKDF (reference sequence). The CDR3, as DNA: TGTGCCACCAGCAAAAACAGAGTTAATGAAAAACTGTTTTTT. Translation gives CATSKNRVNEKLFF.

This chain uses TRBV11-2 with TRBJ2-2; tentatively, D is TRBD2 (6 bases). Trimming left V 5 bases short and J 16 bases short, with 17 bases between. From germline, CDR1 is SGHAT and CDR2 FQNNGV. The CDR3 has 12 residues. CDR3 nucleotide sequence: TGTGCCAGCAGCCCGGGCGGGGCGAGGGGGTTTTTT. Its translation: CASSPGGARGFF. Combining the CDR3 with reference TRBV11-2 and TRBJ2-2 gives the whole variable domain EAGVAQSPRYKIIEKRQSVAFWCNPISGHATLYWYQQILGQGPKLLIQFQNNGVVDDSQLPKDRFSAERLKGVDSTLKIQPAKLEDSAVYLCASSPGGARGFFGEGSRLTVL.

The chain carries TRBV19 and TRBJ2-2, with 8 bases fitting TRBD2. The CDR3 consists of 19 residues. Trimming cost V 4 bases and J 3 bases; bases outside gene matches: 16. The V gene's germline CDR1 is LNHDA and CDR2 SQIVND (reference sequence). CDR3 amino acids: CASSSGSRSLAGYTGELFF. The DNA of the CDR3 is TGTGCCAGTAGTAGTGGTAGCAGAAGTTTAGCGGGGTACACCGGGGAGCTGTTTTTT.

The chain joins TRBV3-1 (or the pseudogene TRBV3-2) to TRBJ2-6; 7 bases are shared with TRBD1. V gave up 3 bases and J gave up 1 base; unmatched junction bases: 12. The CDR3 runs to 19 residues. Germline V gene sequence: CDR1 LGHDT, CDR2 YNNKEL (reference sequence). The CDR3 region is CASSHVGQAILSGANVLTF. In DNA form, the CDR3 reads TGTGCCAGCAGCCACGTCGGACAGGCCATCCTGTCTGGGGCCAACGTCCTGACTTTC.

The table lists this clone with a count of one. The V and J genes are TRBV6-5 and TRBJ1-2; unclear D gene. The germline V gene encodes CDR1 MNHEY and CDR2 SVGAGI. V was pared by 6 bases and J by 4 bases, with 12 bases between. The length of the CDR3 is 13 residues. CDR3 in DNA: TGTGCCAGCAGCCAGTTGCGGGGCTATGGCTACACCTTC. Translated, it gives CASSQLRGYGYTF.

The chain links TRBV28 to TRBJ1-5, with 7 bases lining up with TRBD1. Looked up from germline, CDR1 is MDHEN and CDR2 is SYDVKM. CDR3 length: 15 residues. With V trimmed by 4 bases and J by 5 bases, 8 bases remained unmatched. CDR3 nucleotide sequence: TGTGCCAGCAGTTCCGGGACAGATTCATATCAGCCCCAGCATTTT. Encoded protein: CASSSGTDSYQPQHF.

Only one count was recorded for this clone. The rearrangement links TRBV7-2 to TRBJ2-1, with 7 positions matching TRBD2. The V gene's germline CDR1 is SGHTA and CDR2 FQGNSA. V lost 2 bases and J lost 1; bases outside the gene matches: 11. This CDR3 is built from 18 residues. CDR3 region: CASSLRTGGSGSYNEQFF. The CDR3 DNA sequence: TGTGCCAGCAGCTTAAGGACGGGCGGGAGTGGTTCCTACAATGAGCAGTTCTTC.

This sequence joins TRBV5-5 and TRBJ2-5, with a weak D call TRBD2 (7 bases). This CDR3 has 15 residues. CDR1 is SGHKS and CDR2 is YYEKEE in the germline V gene (reference sequence). V shed 3 bases and J shed 5 bases, with 17 bases lying between them. The CDR3 loop reads CASSSNTGRGETQYF. The CDR3 bases are TGTGCCAGCAGCTCGAATACAGGGCGGGGGGAGACCCAGTACTTC. The full variable domain, its missing parts supplied by reference TRBV5-5 and TRBJ2-5, is DAGVTQSPTHLIKTRGQQVTLRCSPISGHKSVSWYQQVLGQGPQFIFQYYEKEERGRGNFPDRFSARQFPNYSSELNVNALLLGDSALYLCASSSNTGRGETQYFGPGTRLLVL.

The rearrangement uses TRBV18 and TRBJ1-4; perhaps TRBD1 as D (6 bases). Germline V gene data show CDR1 as KGHSH and CDR2 as LQKENI. The ends were cut back, 4 bases at V and 6 bases at J, with 12 bases in the middle. This CDR3 comprises 14 residues. CDR3 DNA: TGTGCCAGCTCACGGACAGTTGGGTATGAAAAACTGTTTTTT. Protein: CASSRTVGYEKLFF.

The V and J genes are TRBV7-3 and TRBJ1-1; D might be TRBD1 (6 bases). The CDR3 runs to 15 residues. Germline V gives CDR1 SGHTA, CDR2 FQGTGA. Trimming cost V 5 bases and J 4 bases, with 17 bases left between them. CDR3 amino acids: CASSPQGRRTTEAFF. The DNA for the CDR3 is TGTGCCAGCAGCCCTCAGGGGCGCAGAACCACTGAAGCTTTCTTT.

This clone appeared once. CDR3 bases: TGCAGCGCCCCGGACTTGAAACAAGAGACCCAGTACTTC. Amino acid sequence: CSAPDLKQETQYF. This rearrangement joins TRBV29-1 to TRBJ2-5; D may be TRBD2 (5 bases). This CDR3 spans 13 amino acids. V dropped 7 bases and J dropped 2 bases, with 14 bases sitting between them. Germline CDR1 reads SQVTM; CDR2 reads ANQGSEA. The full variable domain, with the rest looked up from reference TRBV29-1 and TRBJ2-5, is SAVISQKPSRDICQRGTSLTIQCQVDSQVTMMFWYRQQPGQSLTLIATANQGSEATYESGFVIDKFPISRPNLTFSTLTVSNMSPEDSSIYLCSAPDLKQETQYFGPGTRLLVL.

The chain has TRBV7-2 and TRBJ1-1, with D possibly TRBD1 on 5 matching bases. This CDR3 contains 14 residues. Germline V CDR1 and CDR2: SGHTA, FQGNSA. Trimming left V 5 bases short and J 6 bases short, with 16 bases between. CDR3 bases: TGTGCCAGCAGCCCGAGGGGAGGGCATCCTGAAGCTTTCTTT. It is translated as CASSPRGGHPEAFF.

The J gene is TRBJ1-3, the V gene TRBV11-2, with TRBD1 matching over 7 bases. Germline values: CDR1 SGHAT, CDR2 FQNNGV. This CDR3 spans 15 amino acids. V was pared by 1 base and J by 2 bases, with 2 bases of the junction left unmatched. The CDR3: CASSLGGTAGNTIYF. DNA of the CDR3: TGTGCCAGCAGCTTAGGGGGGACAGCTGGAAACACCATATATTTT. Using reference TRBV11-2 and TRBJ1-3 for the parts outside the CDR3, the full variable domain is EAGVAQSPRYKIIEKRQSVAFWCNPISGHATLYWYQQILGQGPKLLIQFQNNGVVDDSQLPKDRFSAERLKGVDSTLKIQPAKLEDSAVYLCASSLGGTAGNTIYFGEGSWLTVV.

This chain uses TRBV7-2 with TRBJ2-1, with D possibly TRBD2 on 6 matching bases. CDR1 is SGHTA and CDR2 is FQGNSA in the germline V gene. The CDR3 consists of 15 residues. V dropped 7 bases and J dropped 8 bases, with 21 bases sitting between them. CDR3 in amino acids: CASTLGDSQIHEQFF. CDR3 sequence (DNA): TGTGCCAGCACCTTGGGGGACTCCCAGATACATGAGCAGTTCTTC. The full variable domain, its missing parts supplied by reference TRBV7-2 and TRBJ2-1, is GAGVSQSPSNKVTEKGKDVELRCDPISGHTALYWYRQSLGQGLEFLIYFQGNSAPDKSGLPSDRFSAERTGGSVSTLTIQRTQQEDSAVYLCASTLGDSQIHEQFFGPGTRLTVL.

This chain connects TRBV18 to TRBJ1-1; perhaps TRBD1 as D (5 bases). V was trimmed by 0 bases and J by 0 bases, leaving 14 bases between them. The germline gives CDR1 KGHSH, CDR2 LQKENI. The length of the CDR3 is 17 residues. The CDR3 here is CASSPPGVVGMNTEAFF. The CDR3 DNA reads as TGTGCCAGCTCACCACCAGGGGTGGTAGGGATGAACACTGAAGCTTTCTTT.

This chain joins TRBV27 and TRBJ1-3, with unresolved D. Germline V gives CDR1 MNHEY, CDR2 SMNVEV (reference sequence). The germline V and J ends were trimmed by 6 bases and 4 bases, with 7 bases remaining between them. The CDR3 length is 12 residues. The CDR3 nucleotides read TGTGCCAGCAGGTCCTCGGGAAACACCATATATTTT. It specifies CASRSSGNTIYF.

V gene TRBV7-2 combines with J gene TRBJ2-7; 10 nucleotides match TRBD1. The V and J ends lost 5 bases and 2 bases, in that order; junction bases with no gene match: 6. Germline V gene data show CDR1 as SGHTA and CDR2 as FQGNSA. The CDR3 extends over 15 amino acids. CDR3 sequence (DNA): TGTGCCAGCAGCCCCTGGGACAGGGGCCCCTACGAGCAGTACTTC. Amino acids: CASSPWDRGPYEQYF.

The chain is built from TRBV29-1 and TRBJ1-2; the match to TRBD1 covers 10 bases. Germline values: CDR1 SQVTM, CDR2 ANQGSEA. Losses at the gene ends were 7 bases for V and 6 bases for J; bases not matched to a gene: 8. The CDR3 sequence is 13 residues long. The CDR3 loop reads CSALRTGGDGYTF. In DNA, the CDR3 is TGCAGCGCCCTTAGGACAGGGGGAGATGGCTACACCTTC.

The chain is built from TRBV5-3 and TRBJ1-5, with 8 bases fitting TRBD1. TRBV5-3 is placed among ORFs of uncertain function. The CDR3 totals 15 residues. J lost 2 bases, V lost 0 bases, and 1 base had no gene match. CDR3 DNA: TGTGCCAGAAGCTTGGTGACAGGGGGCAATCAGCCCCAGCATTTT. The encoded protein is CARSLVTGGNQPQHF.

The chain employs TRBV25-1 and TRBJ1-1; 9 positions agree with TRBD1. The CDR3 runs to 15 residues. The V gene's germline CDR1 is MGHDK and CDR2 SYGVNS. The V gene end was trimmed by 1 base and the J gene end by 4 bases; junction bases not matched to a gene: 4. CDR3 DNA sequence: TGTGCCAGCAGTGAATCTACAGGGGGCGGCACTGAAGCTTTCTTT. Its translation is CASSESTGGGTEAFF.

The chain is built from TRBV19 and TRBJ1-1; D remains unclear. V was trimmed by 0 bases and J by 0 bases, leaving 11 bases between them. The CDR3 spans 16 residues. Germline V gives CDR1 LNHDA, CDR2 SQIVND (reference sequence). The chain's CDR3 is CASSIEADYMNTEAFF. The DNA for the CDR3 is TGTGCCAGTAGTATAGAGGCAGATTACATGAACACTGAAGCTTTCTTT.

The chain joins TRBV29-1 to TRBJ1-5; TRBD1 aligns across 9 bases. Germline trimming cut 6 bases from V and 6 bases from J; bases unmatched to any gene: 6. Germline V gene sequence: CDR1 SQVTM, CDR2 ANQGSEA. The CDR3 sequence is 13 residues long. The CDR3 sequence is CSVADRGIQPQHF. In DNA form, the CDR3 reads TGCAGCGTCGCTGACAGGGGGATTCAGCCCCAGCATTTT.

The CDR3 DNA reads as TGTGCCAGCAGTAGGGCGCTAGCGGGGGGAAGAGACATCCAGTACTTC. It translates to CASSRALAGGRDIQYF. The chain is built from TRBV2 and TRBJ2-5, with TRBD2 matching 11 bases. The CDR3 spans 16 residues. Per the germline V gene, CDR1 is SNHLY and CDR2 is FYNNEI. Trimming at V came to 5 bases and at J to 10 bases, leaving 15 bases not matched to a gene.

V is TRBV9 and J is TRBJ2-7; D is unresolved. V was cut by 0 bases and J by 5 bases, with 12 bases left in between. The CDR3 spans 14 residues. Germline CDR1 is SGDLS and CDR2 is YYNGEE. The CDR3 nucleotides read TGTGCCAGCAGCGTAGGGGCCCTCGCCCACGAGCAGTACTTC. It yields the protein CASSVGALAHEQYF.

V usage is TRBV10-2 and J usage is TRBJ2-5, with 7 bases fitting TRBD2. This CDR3 contains 14 residues. Germline V CDR1 and CDR2: WSHSY, SAAADI. The V gene end was trimmed by 3 bases and the J gene end by 5 bases; junction bases not matched to a gene: 6. Here the CDR3 reads CASSDGGSWETQYF. For the CDR3, the DNA is TGCGCCAGCAGTGACGGCGGGAGCTGGGAGACCCAGTACTTC.

V and J are TRBV29-1 and TRBJ1-2; TRBD1 matches 12 bases. The CDR3 extends over 16 amino acids. After removal of 4 bases from V and 5 bases from J, the junction contained 11 bases not matched to a gene. Germline V gives CDR1 SQVTM, CDR2 ANQGSEA. CDR3 residues: CSVALDGDRGRYGYTF. In nucleotides, the CDR3 is TGCAGCGTTGCCCTTGATGGGGACAGGGGGCGGTATGGCTACACCTTC.

The V gene is TRBV5-1, the J gene TRBJ1-2; no reliable D call. The CDR3 runs to 14 residues. The germline CDR1 and CDR2 sequences are SGHRS and YFSETQ. V shed 1 base and J shed 8 bases, with 15 bases lying between them. The DNA of the CDR3 is TGCGCCAGCAGCTTGTCGACCGCGGCATTGGGCTACACCTTC. It specifies CASSLSTAALGYTF.